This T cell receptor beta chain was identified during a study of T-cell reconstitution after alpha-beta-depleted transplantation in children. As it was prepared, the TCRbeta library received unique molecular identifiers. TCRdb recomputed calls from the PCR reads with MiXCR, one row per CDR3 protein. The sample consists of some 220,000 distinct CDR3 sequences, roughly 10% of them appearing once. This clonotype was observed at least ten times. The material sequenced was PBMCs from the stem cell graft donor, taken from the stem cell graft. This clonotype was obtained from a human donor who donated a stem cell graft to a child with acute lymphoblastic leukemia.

For the CDR3, the DNA is TGCAGCCTTTACGCCGACACTGAAGCTTTCTTT. Its translation is CSLYADTEAFF. The J gene is TRBJ1-1, the V gene TRBV20-1; D unclear. Germline assignment: CDR1 DFQATT and CDR2 SNEGSKA (reference sequence). The CDR3 sequence is 11 residues long.